What follows are 3 T cell receptor beta chains derived from one specimen sequenced in a study of blood T cell repertoires in COVID-19. Assay used: immunoSEQ multiplex PCR; TCRdb lists only in-frame clones, some missing. Among 130,000 to 150,000 clones listed, approximately 80% were seen once. The sample comprised peripheral blood. These receptors all stem from a man aged 55 to 70 with active or convalescent COVID-19.

The chain joins TRBV3-1 (or the pseudogene TRBV3-2) to TRBJ1-2; 9 bases map to TRBD1. The CDR3 spans 13 residues. Trimming at V came to 2 bases and at J to 13 bases, leaving 8 bases not matched to a gene. The germline V gene encodes CDR1 LGHDT and CDR2 YNNKEL (reference sequence). The CDR3 DNA reads TGTGCCAGCAGCCAATTCGGGACAGGGTTAGGCACCTTC. Protein sequence: CASSQFGTGLGTF.

The gene calls are TRBV21-1 and TRBJ1-4. TRBV21-1 is marked as a pseudogene. The CDR3 length is 16 residues. CDR3 nucleotides: TGTGCCAGCAGCAAAAAGGGAGATGCAACTAATGAAAAACTGTTTTTT. The encoded protein is CASSKKGDATNEKLFF.

The chain employs TRBV6-6 and TRBJ1-6; possibly TRBD1 for D (6 bases). V lost 7 bases to trimming and J lost 7 bases, with 11 bases between them. The CDR3 consists of 13 residues. CDR1 MNHNY and CDR2 SVGAGI come from the germline V gene (reference sequence). The CDR3 sequence: CASTTGTNSPLHF. CDR3 DNA sequence: TGTGCCAGCACCACGGGGACAAATTCACCCCTCCACTTT.